A single sample is the source of the 26 T cell receptor beta chains below, sequenced in a study of OX40 agonist ivuxolimab in advanced cancers. Repertoires were generated with immunoSEQ multiplex PCR, while TCRdb's copy carries only in-frame clones and drops some. Of 30,000 or so clones listed, roughly 84% are singletons. The source was CD4+ or CD8+ T cells sorted from blood, collected in a trial of the OX40 agonist ivuxolimab. These receptors all stem from an adult with an advanced solid tumor such as melanoma, head and neck, liver or kidney cancer.

The chain is built from TRBV29-1 and TRBJ2-1, with 8 nucleotides matching TRBD2. This CDR3 spans 13 amino acids. Germline CDR1 reads SQVTM; CDR2 reads ANQGSEA. The V gene end was trimmed by 8 bases and the J gene end by 4 bases; junction bases not matched to a gene: 7. CDR3 coding DNA: TGCAGCATGACTAGCGCCTATTACAATGAGCAGTTCTTC. Protein sequence: CSMTSAYYNEQFF.

The V and J genes are TRBV9 and TRBJ1-5; unclear D gene. The CDR3 is made up of 14 amino acids. Germline CDR1 and CDR2: SGDLS and YYNGEE. CDR3 nucleotide sequence: TGTGTAGGAGGGCCGTGGTGGTGCAATCAGCCCCAGCATTTT. Translating it yields CVGGPWWCNQPQHF.

The chain carries TRBV28 and TRBJ2-1; possible D gene TRBD2, 6 bases. This CDR3 region has 13 residues. Trimming took off 9 bases at V and 6 bases at J, with 15 bases between the two ends. The V gene's germline CDR1 is MDHEN and CDR2 SYDVKM. The CDR3 region is CASLPGVRNEQFF. As DNA, the CDR3 is TGTGCCAGTCTTCCGGGGGTGCGCAATGAGCAGTTCTTC.

V is TRBV2 and J is TRBJ2-3; TRBD2 is a possible D gene (6 bases). Per germline, CDR1 SNHLY and CDR2 FYNNEI. Trimming shortened V by 6 bases and J by 0 bases, and 16 bases separated the two germline ends. The CDR3 is 16 residues long. The CDR3 region is CASSQIGRGSTDTQYF. CDR3 bases: TGTGCCAGCAGCCAGATTGGGCGGGGCAGCACAGATACGCAGTATTTT.

J is TRBJ1-1 and V is TRBV18; possibly TRBD1 for D (5 bases). The CDR3 has 15 amino acids. Germline CDR1 is KGHSH and CDR2 is LQKENI. Trimming removed 2 bases at V and 4 bases at J, with 14 bases between. This CDR3 is CASSPETRVATEAFF. In DNA, the CDR3 is TGTGCCAGCTCACCAGAAACCAGGGTGGCCACTGAAGCTTTCTTT.

The chain carries TRBV5-4 and TRBJ2-1; 9 bases are shared with TRBD2. V dropped 0 bases and J dropped 9; count of bases not matched to a gene: 7. The CDR3 is 15 residues long. Germline V CDR1 and CDR2: SGHNT, YYREEE (reference sequence). The CDR3 loop is CASSLGLAGRAEQFF. Written as DNA, the CDR3 is TGTGCCAGCAGCTTGGGGCTAGCGGGAAGGGCTGAGCAGTTCTTC.

This chain links TRBV5-8 with TRBJ2-1; the match to TRBD2 covers 7 bases. CDR1 and CDR2 from the germline V gene are SGHTS and YDEGEE. CDR3 length equals 12 residues. Unmatched junction bases numbered 7, after V lost 6 bases and J lost 10 bases. CDR3 in amino acids: CASTGGGSEQFF. CDR3 nucleotides: TGTGCCAGCACTGGTGGCGGGAGCGAGCAGTTCTTC.

The chain links TRBV30 to TRBJ2-5, with 13 bases matching TRBD2. This CDR3 is built from 15 residues. V shed 2 bases, J shed 2 bases, and the junction held 2 bases outside the gene matches. Germline values: CDR1 GTSNPN, CDR2 SVGIG (reference sequence). The CDR3, as DNA: TGTGCCTGGAGTCAGGGACTAGCGGGGCAAGAGACCCAGTACTTC. Translation: CAWSQGLAGQETQYF.

CDR3 region: CASSFAPGPSYEQYF. In DNA form, the CDR3 reads TGTGCCAGCAGCTTTGCCCCAGGGCCCTCCTACGAGCAGTACTTC. The V and J genes are TRBV7-3 and TRBJ2-7, with a possible D match to TRBD1 (5 bases). The CDR3 sequence is 15 residues long. CDR1 is SGHTA, CDR2 FQGTGA, per germline. Between the trimmed V and J ends, which lost 3 bases and 0 bases, there was a span of 12 bases.

As regards this clone: Its ends do not fully match the called genes, so a read error is possible. CDR3 residues: CASRRTGNPEAFF. The CDR3 bases are TGTGCCAGCAGACGGACAGGGAACCCTGAAGCTTTCTTT. The chain has TRBV7-9 and TRBJ1-1, with 8 bases aligning to TRBD1. Germline lookup yields CDR1 SEHNR and CDR2 FQNEAQ (reference sequence). This CDR3 has 13 residues.

This clone came up a few times. The chain is built from TRBV28 and TRBJ1-2, with D perhaps TRBD1 (5 bases). The CDR3 is 15 residues long. V was shortened by 6 bases and J by 3 bases, with 17 bases between the two germline ends. Germline V CDR1 and CDR2: MDHEN, SYDVKM. The CDR3 nucleotides read TGTGCCAGCAGCCTCCCGGGACGAGAGTACTATGGCTACACCTTC. It encodes CASSLPGREYYGYTF.

This sequence joins TRBV19 and TRBJ2-5; D call uncertain. The CDR3 consists of 13 residues. Germline CDR1 is LNHDA and CDR2 is SQIVND (reference sequence). V lost 6 bases and J 0 bases, leaving 8 bases between the germline ends. CDR3: CASRAPDQETQYF. The DNA of the CDR3 is TGTGCCAGTAGGGCCCCCGACCAAGAGACCCAGTACTTC. Full variable domain (outside the CDR3, taken from reference TRBV19 and TRBJ2-5): DGGITQSPKYLFRKEGQNVTLSCEQNLNHDAMYWYRQDPGQGLRLIYYSQIVNDFQKGDIAEGYSVSREKKESFPLTVTSAQKNPTAFYLCASRAPDQETQYFGPGTRLLVL.

The chain uses TRBV5-1 and TRBJ2-3; 9 bases agree with TRBD2. Germline CDR1 reads SGHRS; CDR2 reads YFSETQ. The V and J ends lost 0 bases and 8 bases, in that order; junction bases with no gene match: 7. The CDR3 covers 15 residues. The CDR3 DNA is TGCGCCAGCAGCTTGGGACTAGCGGAGAAGGGTACGCAGTATTTT. Residues: CASSLGLAEKGTQYF.

A few counts support this clone. This chain joins TRBV30 and TRBJ1-6, with 8 bases aligning to TRBD1. This CDR3 region has 15 residues. Germline-derived CDR1 and CDR2 are GTSNPN and SVGIG (reference sequence). V was clipped by 0 bases and J by 7 bases; unmatched bases: 5. Here the CDR3 reads CAWSVLRGRNSPLHF. The CDR3 DNA reads as TGTGCCTGGAGTGTCCTCAGGGGGCGGAATTCACCCCTCCACTTT. The complete variable domain, with remaining parts taken from reference TRBV30 and TRBJ1-6, reads SQTIHQWPATLVQPVGSPLSLECTVEGTSNPNLYWYRQAAGRGLQLLFYSVGIGQISSEVPQNLSASRPQDRQFILSSKKLLLSDSGFYLCAWSVLRGRNSPLHFGNGTRLTVT.

The chain is built from TRBV18 and TRBJ1-4; D ambiguous. Trimming removed 6 bases from V and 7 bases from J, with 12 bases in between. The CDR3 is 13 residues long. The germline V gene encodes CDR1 KGHSH and CDR2 LQKENI. In DNA form, the CDR3 reads TGTGCCAGCTCCCACGGGCCATCTGAAAAACTGTTTTTT. As protein: CASSHGPSEKLFF.

This clone has only a few counts. The chain links TRBV19 to TRBJ2-7; unclear D gene. Per the germline V gene, CDR1 is LNHDA and CDR2 is SQIVND (reference sequence). V dropped 7 bases and J dropped 5 bases, with 6 bases sitting between them. The CDR3 runs 10 residues. The CDR3 region is CASTRHEQYF. The CDR3 coding sequence is TGTGCCAGTACAAGGCACGAGCAGTACTTC. Drawing the rest from reference TRBV19 and TRBJ2-7, the complete variable domain is DGGITQSPKYLFRKEGQNVTLSCEQNLNHDAMYWYRQDPGQGLRLIYYSQIVNDFQKGDIAEGYSVSREKKESFPLTVTSAQKNPTAFYLCASTRHEQYFGPGTRLTVT.

The chain has TRBV11-1 and TRBJ2-2, with no clear D. Per the germline V gene, CDR1 is SGHAT and CDR2 is FQDESV (reference sequence). The germline V and J ends were trimmed by 5 bases and 0 bases, with 13 bases remaining between them. This CDR3 region has 16 residues. CDR3 nucleotide sequence: TGTGCCAGCAGCCCCATCTCCGCCACGAACACCGGGGAGCTGTTTTTT. It encodes CASSPISATNTGELFF.

The chain uses TRBV7-3 and TRBJ2-7; D is possibly TRBD2 (6 bases). Trimming removed 1 base at V and 0 bases at J, with 13 bases between. CDR3 length equals 16 residues. Germline CDR1 reads SGHTA; CDR2 reads FQGTGA. CDR3 sequence: CASSLKGDSYSYEQYF. The CDR3 DNA sequence: TGTGCCAGCAGCTTAAAAGGGGACTCCTACTCCTACGAGCAGTACTTC.

This clone was counted only a few times. This chain joins TRBV9 and TRBJ2-1; D possibly corresponds to TRBD2 (6 bases). V lost 3 bases and J lost 4, with 14 bases in between. CDR1 SGDLS and CDR2 YYNGEE come from the germline V gene. CDR3 length: 15 residues. The CDR3 here is CASSDGLNPYNEQFF. The DNA of the CDR3 is TGTGCCAGCAGCGACGGACTAAACCCATACAATGAGCAGTTCTTC.

This clone showed up just a few times. The genes are TRBV7-9 and TRBJ2-7, with 8 bases identical to TRBD1. Germline CDR1 is SEHNR and CDR2 is FQNEAQ (reference sequence). Germline trimming cut 6 bases from V and 1 base from J; bases unmatched to any gene: 5. CDR3 length: 14 residues. This CDR3 reads CASSPGTGSYEQYF. The CDR3 nucleotides are TGTGCCAGCAGTCCCGGGACAGGTTCCTACGAGCAGTACTTC.

This chain links TRBV6-5 with TRBJ2-1; TRBD2 matches 7 bases. The CDR3 length is 15 residues. The germline V gene has CDR1 MNHEY and CDR2 SVGAGI. J lost 9 bases, V lost 6 bases, and 14 bases had no gene match. CDR3 amino acids: CASSSAASGSVEQFF. The CDR3, as DNA: TGTGCCAGCAGCTCCGCCGCTAGCGGATCTGTTGAGCAGTTCTTC.

The V and J genes are TRBV6-1 and TRBJ1-4, with unresolved D. CDR3 length equals 14 residues. With 6 bases removed from V and 0 bases from J, the gap between germline ends came to 8 bases. The V gene's germline CDR1 is MNHNS and CDR2 SASEGT. The CDR3 DNA sequence: TGTGCCAGCAGCTACGGTGCAACTAATGAAAAACTGTTTTTT. It translates to CASSYGATNEKLFF.

As for this clone: Other nucleotide sequences from this sample produce the same CDR3. V and J are TRBV7-2 and TRBJ1-2; D possibly corresponds to TRBD1 (5 bases). Germline CDR1 reads SGHTA; CDR2 reads FQGNSA. Trimming cost V 5 bases and J 4 bases, with 23 bases left between them. This CDR3 contains 17 residues. In nucleotides, the CDR3 is TGTGCCAGCAGCCCCCAGGCGGGCCCCATGGGGCTCTATGGCTACACCTTC. It translates to CASSPQAGPMGLYGYTF.

This sequence joins TRBV5-4 and TRBJ2-1; 7 nucleotides agree with TRBD1. From germline, CDR1 is SGHNT and CDR2 YYREEE (reference sequence). The CDR3 runs 14 residues. The V segment lost 5 bases and the J segment 3 bases; nucleotides outside the gene matches: 5. CDR3 DNA: TGTGCCAGCAGTTCGACAGGGAGCTACAATGAGCAGTTCTTC. Protein: CASSSTGSYNEQFF.

J is TRBJ1-1 and V is TRBV21-1. TRBV21-1 is a listed pseudogene. The CDR3 is 13 residues long. The CDR3 DNA reads as TGTGCCAGCAGCCCTGGACTGAACACTGAAGCTTTCTTT. This translates into CASSPGLNTEAFF.

The chain couples TRBV4-1 to TRBJ2-7; D call uncertain. V dropped 0 bases and J dropped 7 bases, with 13 bases sitting between them. The CDR3 sequence is 14 residues long. Germline CDR1 and CDR2: MGHRA and YSYEKL. The CDR3 sequence is CASSQEAGRMEQYF. The CDR3, as DNA: TGCGCCAGCAGCCAAGAGGCAGGCAGGATGGAGCAGTACTTC.